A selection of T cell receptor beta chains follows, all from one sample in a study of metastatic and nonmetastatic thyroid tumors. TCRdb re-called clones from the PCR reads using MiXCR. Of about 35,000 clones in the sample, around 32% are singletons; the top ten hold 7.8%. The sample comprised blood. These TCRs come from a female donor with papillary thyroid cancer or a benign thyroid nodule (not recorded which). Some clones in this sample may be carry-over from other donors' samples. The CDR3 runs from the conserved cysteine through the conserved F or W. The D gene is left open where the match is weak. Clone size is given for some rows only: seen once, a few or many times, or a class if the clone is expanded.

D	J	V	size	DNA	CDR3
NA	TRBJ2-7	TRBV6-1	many	TGTGCCAGCATGGCAGCTGGAAGCTCCTACGAGCAGTACTTC	CASMAAGSSYEQYF
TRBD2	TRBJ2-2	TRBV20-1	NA	TGCAGTGCTTCCAGCGGGGCGGACACCGGGGAGCTGTTTTTT	CSASSGADTGELFF
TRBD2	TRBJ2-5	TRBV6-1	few	TGTGCCAGCACCATGGGACTAGCGGGGACCAGAGAGACCAAGTACTTC	CASTMGLAGTRETKYF
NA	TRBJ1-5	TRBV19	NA	TGTGCCAGTAGTCTACACAGAGAGAATCAGCCCCAGCATTTT	CASSLHRENQPQHF
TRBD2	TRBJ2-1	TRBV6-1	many	TGTGCCAGCAATGCCGGACTAGCGGGAGTGTTGTATGAGCAGTTCTTC	CASNAGLAGVLYEQFF
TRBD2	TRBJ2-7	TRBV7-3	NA	TGTGCCAGCAGCAGTAGCGGGACTGTCGACGAGCCGTACTTC	CASSSSGTVDEPYF
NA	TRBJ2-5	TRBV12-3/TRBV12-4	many	TGTGCCAGCGGCTTCTTGAGCCCTGGGGAGACCCAGTACTTC	CASGFLSPGETQYF
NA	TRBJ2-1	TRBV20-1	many	TGCAGTGCGCGACTCCCCCCCTCCTACAATGAGCAGTTCTTC	CSARLPPSYNEQFF
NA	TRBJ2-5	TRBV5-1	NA	TGCGCCAGCAGCTTGGAAGCTGGGTGGCCCGAAAAGACCCAGTACTTC	CASSLEAGWPEKTQYF
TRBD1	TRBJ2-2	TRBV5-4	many	TGTGCCAGCACCCGACTCGGACAGGGTATCACCGGGGAGCTGTTTTTT	CASTRLGQGITGELFF
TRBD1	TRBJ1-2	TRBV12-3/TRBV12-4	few	TGTGCCAGCAGTTTAACAGGGGGCATAGTTTATGATTGCTACACCTTC	CASSLTGGIVYDCYTF
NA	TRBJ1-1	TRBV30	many	TGTGCCTGGAGAGATGGGGAAGCTTTCTTT	CAWRDGEAFF
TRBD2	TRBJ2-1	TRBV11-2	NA	TGTGCCAGCAGCTTATATGTCCGGGGAGGGTACAATGAGCAGTTCTTC	CASSLYVRGGYNEQFF
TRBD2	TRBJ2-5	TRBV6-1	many	TGTGCCAGCAGTTCCCGGACTAGCGGGGACGGAGAGACCCAGTACTTC	CASSSRTSGDGETQYF
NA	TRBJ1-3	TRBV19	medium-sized	TGTGCCAGTAGTATTGGGGGGAACACCATATATTTT	CASSIGGNTIYF
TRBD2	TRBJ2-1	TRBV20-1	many	TGCAGTGCTAGGCCGGGGGGGTACAATGAGCAGTTCTTC	CSARPGGYNEQFF
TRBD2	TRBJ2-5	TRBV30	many	TGTGCGTCGAAGCGGGGGCCCCAAGAGACCCAGTACTTC	CASKRGPQETQYF
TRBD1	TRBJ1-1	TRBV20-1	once	TGCAGTGCTATCGACAGGGCGAATACTGAAGCTTTCTTT	CSAIDRANTEAFF
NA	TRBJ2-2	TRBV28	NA	TGTGCCAGCAGTTTTGGTCCAAGGGAGGCCGGGGAGCTGTTTTTT	CASSFGPREAGELFF
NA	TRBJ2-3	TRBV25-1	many	TGTGCCAGCAGTGAGGTCCACGTTACTGCAGATACGCAGTATTTT	CASSEVHVTADTQYF
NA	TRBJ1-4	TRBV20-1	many	TGCAGTGCTAGAGATGGAGGGATTGGTGAAAAACTGTTTTTT	CSARDGGIGEKLFF
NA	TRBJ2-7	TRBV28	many	TGTGCCAGCAGCTCGACCGCGACCTACGAGCAGTACTTC	CASSSTATYEQYF
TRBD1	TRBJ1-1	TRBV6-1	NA	TGTCCCAGCATTCCGATCAGGGGGGGGACTGAAGCTTTCTTT	CPSIPIRGGTEAFF
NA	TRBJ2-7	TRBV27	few	TGTGCCAGCAGTTGGTCTGGATCCTACGAGCAGTACTTC	CASSWSGSYEQYF
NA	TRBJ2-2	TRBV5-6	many	TGTGCCAGCAGCTGGGGATCGGGGGAGCTGTTTTTT	CASSWGSGELFF
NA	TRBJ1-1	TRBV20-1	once	TGCAGCACGACAGTAATGAACCCTGAAGCTTTCTTT	CSTTVMNPEAFF
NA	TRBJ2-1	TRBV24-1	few	TGTGCCACCAGTGGGTGGAGTAATGAGCAGTTCTTC	CATSGWSNEQFF
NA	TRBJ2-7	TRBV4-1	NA	TGCGCCAGCAGCTCTTCCGGGGGCGGACAGCAGTACTTC	CASSSSGGGQQYF
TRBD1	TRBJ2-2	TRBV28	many	TGTGCCAGCGGAAACAGGGGCGCGAGTGGGGAGCTGTTTTTT	CASGNRGASGELFF
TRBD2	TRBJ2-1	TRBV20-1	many	TGCAGTGCTATAAGCGGGAGGGCTCTCAATGAGCAGTTCTTC	CSAISGRALNEQFF
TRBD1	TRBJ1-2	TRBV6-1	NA	TGTGCCAGCAAACAGGGGAGTATCTCGTGCTATGGCTACACCTTC	CASKQGSISCYGYTF
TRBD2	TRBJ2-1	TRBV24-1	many	TGTGCCACCAGTGATCCTAGCGGGAGAGACAATGAGCAGTTCTTC	CATSDPSGRDNEQFF
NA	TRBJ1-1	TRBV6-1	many	TGTGCCAGCAGACCACTCCAGACAGAGCGGGCTGAAGCTTTCTTT	CASRPLQTERAEAFF
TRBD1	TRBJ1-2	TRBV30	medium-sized	TGTGCCTGGAGTAGGCAGGCAGGGGGCGGTGGCTACACCTTC	CAWSRQAGGGGYTF
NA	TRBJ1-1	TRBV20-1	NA	TGCAGTGCAACGATGGGCGTGGTCGGGAACACTGAAGCTTTCTTT	CSATMGVVGNTEAFF
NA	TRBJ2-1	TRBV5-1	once	TGCGCCAGCAGCCCCCAAAGGGGTGATGAGCAGTTCTTC	CASSPQRGDEQFF
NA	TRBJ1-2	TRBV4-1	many	TGCGCCAGCAGCCAAGATAGCGGGTGGGGTGGCTACACCTTC	CASSQDSGWGGYTF
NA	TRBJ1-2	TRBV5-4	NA	TGTGCCAACAGAACCGGACCTAACTATGGCTACACCTTC	CANRTGPNYGYTF
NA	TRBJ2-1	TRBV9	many	TGTGCCAGCAGCCCATTGTTTCGGAGACTCGGCGGCTACAATGAGCAGTTCTTC	CASSPLFRRLGGYNEQFF
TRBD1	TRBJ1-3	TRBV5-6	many	TGTGCCAGCAGCTCTTCCGGGACAGGATATCAGAGCTCTGGAAACACCATATATTTT	CASSSSGTGYQSSGNTIYF
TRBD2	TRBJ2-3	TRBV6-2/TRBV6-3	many	TGTGCCAGCACCGAAGGGGCGGGGGAGGCAGATACGCAGTATTTT	CASTEGAGEADTQYF
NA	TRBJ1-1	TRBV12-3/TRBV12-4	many	TGTGCCAGCAGTTTGGCGGCAGGGACTGAAGCTTTCTTT	CASSLAAGTEAFF
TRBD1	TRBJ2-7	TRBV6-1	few	TGTGCCATCAAACAGGGGGGACAGAGCTCCTACGAGCAGTACTTC	CAIKQGGQSSYEQYF
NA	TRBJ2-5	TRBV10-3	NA	TGTACCGTCAGTGATATAGGGGACGAGACCCAGTACTTC	CTVSDIGDETQYF
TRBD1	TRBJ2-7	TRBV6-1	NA	TGTGCCAGCAGCGATGACAGGGTAAATTACTACGAGCAGTACTTC	CASSDDRVNYYEQYF
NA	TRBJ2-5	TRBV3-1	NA	TGTGCCAGCATCCAAGCCGTAAGCGTCAGTCACCAAGAGACCCAGTACTTC	CASIQAVSVSHQETQYF
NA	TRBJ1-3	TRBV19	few	TGTGCCAGTATCGGGGCGGGGACCCTCTCTGGAAACACCATATATTTT	CASIGAGTLSGNTIYF
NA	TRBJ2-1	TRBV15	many	TGTGCCACCAGCAGCCACAATGAGCAGTTCTTC	CATSSHNEQFF
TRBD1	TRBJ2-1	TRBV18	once	TGTGCCAGATCTCTAGGACAGGGCCCCTACGAGCAGTTCTTC	CARSLGQGPYEQFF
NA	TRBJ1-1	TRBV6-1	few	TGTGCCAGCCGCAGGGGGAACACTGAAGCTTTCTTT	CASRRGNTEAFF
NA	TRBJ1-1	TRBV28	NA	TGTGCCAGCCGGGACACTATGAACACTGAAGCTTTCTTT	CASRDTMNTEAFF
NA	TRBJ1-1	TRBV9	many	TGTGCCAGCACCGTAGGGGGACGGATGAACACTGAAGCTTTCTTT	CASTVGGRMNTEAFF
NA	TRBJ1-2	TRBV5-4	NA	TGTGCCAGCAGCTTAGGGTCCAGCTATGGCTACACCTTC	CASSLGSSYGYTF
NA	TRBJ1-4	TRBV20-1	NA	TGCAGTGCTAGACCTATAGGGGACATCCAAGAAAAACTGTTTTTT	CSARPIGDIQEKLFF
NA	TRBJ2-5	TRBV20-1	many	TGCAGTGCTAGTTTTCCGAAGACCCAGTACTTC	CSASFPKTQYF
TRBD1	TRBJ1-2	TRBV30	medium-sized	TGTGCCTGGTGGGACAGGGGTAGTTTTGGCTACACCTTC	CAWWDRGSFGYTF
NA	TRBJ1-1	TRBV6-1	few	TGTGCCAGCAGTGAGGACCCCGAAGCTTTCTTC	CASSEDPEAFF